This T cell receptor (beta chain) originates from a study of control samples from healthy donors and cancer patients. J gave up 0 bases and V 10 bases, and 3 bases lay outside the gene matches. The CDR3 covers 13 residues. CDR1 and CDR2 from the germline V gene are KGHDR and SFDVKD. TCRdb's table, derived via immunoSEQ multiplex PCR, lists solely in-frame clones and lacks some. This table has tens of thousands of clones, approximately 90% appearing once. The sequencing input was blood. The receptor comes from a man in his fifties in good health. This chain connects TRBV24-1 to TRBJ2-7, with 9 positions matching TRBD1. The CDR3 DNA is TGTGCCACACAGGGGGCCAACTCCTACGAGCAGTACTTC. Translating it yields CATQGANSYEQYF.